The T cell receptor beta chain under discussion was sequenced for a study of blood T cell repertoires in COVID-19. Study-level background: Whether acute or convalescent, the COVID-19 samples came from the United States, Italy and Spain.

Authors' processing steps: Estimation of nucleated cell counts was performed using reference gene primer amplification. Sequenced by immunoSEQ multiplex PCR; TCRdb stores in-frame clones only, minus some. The V and J calls and clone size come from that table; D and trimming were worked out from the DNA. The data contain about 210,000 clones, more than 75% of them singletons. With V trimmed by 2 bases and J by 2 bases, 3 bases remained unmatched. Germline values: CDR1 GTSNPN, CDR2 SVGIG (reference sequence). CDR3 size: 15 residues. The sequenced sample consisted of peripheral blood. The receptor comes from a human donor in a cohort sampled during active COVID-19. The chain uses TRBV30 and TRBJ2-3; TRBD2 matches 11 bases. CDR3 amino acids: CAWSRLAGPTDTQYF. CDR3 bases: TGTGCCTGGAGTCGACTAGCGGGGCCCACAGATACGCAGTATTTT.